This TCR beta chain was sequenced during a study of T cells in Graves' hyperthyroidism and ophthalmopathy (dated by TCRdb to the late 2010s). For the wider study: To identify TCR V-J signatures that set the groups apart, the researchers used a discovery cohort of about a hundred patients, made up of fewer than 50 with Graves' ophthalmopathy and 55 to 65 with stable Graves' hyperthyroidism. An independent validation cohort of under 20 hyperthyroidism patients and about 15 patients who later progressed to ophthalmopathy tested prospective prediction of ophthalmopathy. The 100 or so discovery patients were divided at random into training and test sets in a 7:3 ratio. In addition, the study compared T-cell repertoires in thyroid tissue and in blood from five to seven Graves' hyperthyroidism patients. Following sampling, methimazole starting at 30 mg daily was given to hyperthyroidism patients, and high-dose intravenous methylprednisolone was given to ophthalmopathy patients. The paper reports TCR Vbeta CDR3 sequencing of roughly 140 peripheral blood samples: 43 ophthalmopathy, around 80 hyperthyroidism and approximately 17 progressor patients.

Paper-wide results and their limitations: In cross-validation, a model built on a 13 V-J signature told ophthalmopathy apart from stable hyperthyroidism with approximately 90% sensitivity and roughly 82% specificity, and in testing the same model reached 80%/75%. Blood samples also contained most of the expanded thyroid clonotypes (frequency above 0.001), which suggests that blood repertoires may reflect thyroid immune responses. Sample size was not statistically predetermined, and blinding of investigators to group allocation was not performed. In validation, the model predicted progression to ophthalmopathy a median of 6.5 months before onset, with roughly 70% sensitivity and 72.22% specificity.

A patient counted as having stable Graves' hyperthyroidism if no progression to ophthalmopathy occurred over 18 months of follow-up. Hyperthyroidism patients were aged 18 to 65 years and newly diagnosed, with disease duration of less than 2 months. The study excluded patients with uncontrolled infections, other autoimmune diseases, pregnancy or lactation. Diagnoses were established on the basis of clinical symptoms, serum thyroxine and TRAb, thyroid ultrasound, and orbital computed tomography. Total RNA was extracted using Trizol reagent, and RNA quality was assessed on an Agilent 2100 Bioanalyzer. Trimming accounts for 0 bases at V and 0 bases at J, while the number of junction bases matched to no gene is 5. The germline V gene sets CDR1 to SGHDT and CDR2 to YYEEEE. From the cysteine through the phenylalanine, the CDR3 covers 16 amino acids. Only the CDR3 DNA is retained, 48 bases long and in frame from the first base.

This clonotype has at least ten counts. Its cognate antigen has yet to be identified. Per-base quality was not reported, and no clone a single base away is much larger than it. The TCR beta CDR3 regions were amplified from RNA transcripts. For the first round of RT-PCR on the TCR CDR3, the HTBI primer set was used together with the Qiagen OneStep RT-PCR kit. Libraries were constructed in a second round of multiplex PCR, after which size selection and purification were carried out. Paired-end sequencing of the libraries was performed with 100 bp reads on an Illumina HiSeq2000. Regarding the original processing steps: Raw data were processed with SOAPnuke, discarding reads with adapters, uncalled bases, mean Phred below 15, or no exact constant-primer or identifier match. High-quality paired reads were merged with COPE v1.2.5, and unique nucleotide sequences were defined as clonotypes. MiTCR v1.1 was used to align the clonotypes against IMGT TRBV, TRBD and TRBJ reference segments. Analysis was restricted to V-J combinations with a frequency above 0.0001, which covered 99% to 99.2% of repertoires. The TCS score was defined as F50 (clonal expansion) divided by E x V (chaos), with BLOSUM62-based TCRdist calculated between CDR3 peptides within each V-J. Welch's t-statistics and random forest reduced just over 500 V-J features to fewer than 15, which were used in a naive Bayes classifier (R e1071). The Morisita-Horn index was used to measure how similar the thyroid and blood repertoires were. TCRdb reprocessing: public reads trimmed at Q25 with fastp, clones called with MiXCR, in-frame beta chains kept. Each CDR3 protein gets just one entry, which takes the most common genes and DNA from the rows behind it. The V and J calls reflect TCRdb's pipeline rather than the authors' work. For this sample there are about 610,000 distinct CDR3 sequences; 35% to 55% appear just once. The ten biggest clones cover roughly 8.2% of the sample.

This clonotype was sampled from a young woman with Graves' hyperthyroidism. Specimen: peripheral blood or thyroid tissue (not recorded which). The V and J genes are TRBV5-6 and TRBJ2-5; 7 bases in the middle match TRBD2. The CDR3 reads CASSLGARGYQETQYF. The nucleotide sequence reads TGTGCCAGCAGCTTGGGTGCGCGGGGGTACCAAGAGACCCAGTACTTC.